Included here is one T cell receptor (beta chain) sequence, with context. Germline values: CDR1 LGHDT, CDR2 YNNKEL (reference sequence). The CDR3 extends over 14 amino acids. The junction had 4 bases not matched to a gene; V was cut back by 4 bases and J by 3 bases. The method was immunoSEQ multiplex PCR; TCRdb's version includes in-frame clones alone and lacks a portion of them. The sample holds some 200,000 clones, approximately 79% seen once. This specimen belongs to a study of blood T cell repertoires in COVID-19. This chain links TRBV3-1 (or the pseudogene TRBV3-2) with TRBJ2-7; 9 bases are a match to TRBD1. The source material was peripheral blood. The sequence was obtained from a woman in her 70s with acute or convalescent COVID-19. CDR3 sequence (DNA): TGTGCCAGCAGCCCAACAGGGGGCGTCTACGAGCAGTACTTC. This translates into CASSPTGGVYEQYF.